The 19 T cell receptor beta chains listed next were all sequenced from one sample in a study of blood T cell repertoires in COVID-19. The repertoire was sequenced with immunoSEQ multiplex PCR; TCRdb's copy has only in-frame clones and lacks some. The data show 150,000 or so clones, 84% seen once. Sequencing was carried out using peripheral blood. These receptors all come from a man between 18 and 35 years old with active or convalescent COVID-19.

The rearrangement links TRBV27 to TRBJ2-7, with 16 bases fitting TRBD2. Germline CDR1 MNHEY, CDR2 SMNVEV (reference sequence). V was pared by 5 bases and J by 0 bases, with 7 bases of the junction left unmatched. The CDR3 contains 18 residues. The CDR3 DNA reads as TGTGCCAGCAGTCGTTCCGGGACTAGCGGGAGGGGCTCCTACGAGCAGTACTTC. The encoded protein is CASSRSGTSGRGSYEQYF.

This clone appeared a single time. The J gene is TRBJ2-4, the V gene TRBV4-2, with D possibly matching TRBD2 (6 bases). Germline loops: CDR1 LGHNA, CDR2 YNFKEQ. The CDR3 has 18 residues. The V gene lost 1 base and the J gene lost 1 base, with 17 bases spanning the gap. The CDR3 DNA reads TGTGCCAGCAGCCAAGGGTTTGGAGGGGCTATGGCCAAAAACATTCAGTACTTC. Translated: CASSQGFGGAMAKNIQYF.

The chain has TRBV5-1 and TRBJ2-2; a weak D match, TRBD2 (6 bases). The CDR3 extends over 16 amino acids. Germline lookup yields CDR1 SGHRS and CDR2 YFSETQ. Trimming stripped 0 bases from V and 6 bases from J, with 15 bases between. CDR3 DNA: TGCGCCAGCAGCTTGGCCGGAGGGGTCTTACCCGGGGAGCTGTTTTTT. It encodes CASSLAGGVLPGELFF.

This clone turned up a few times. V and J are TRBV28 and TRBJ1-3; D possibly corresponds to TRBD1 (6 bases). CDR1 is MDHEN and CDR2 is SYDVKM in the germline V gene. Trimming cost V 7 bases and J 2 bases, with 21 bases left between them. This CDR3 comprises 17 residues. CDR3 loop: CASIEGGIDAAGNTIYF. CDR3 DNA sequence: TGTGCCAGCATAGAGGGGGGGATTGATGCCGCTGGAAACACCATATATTTT.

The genes are TRBV18 and TRBJ1-1; TRBD1 aligns across 8 bases. Germline CDR1 reads KGHSH; CDR2 reads LQKENI. Germline trimming cut 5 bases from V and 7 bases from J; bases unmatched to any gene: 9. The CDR3 extends over 14 amino acids. The CDR3 region has the DNA TGTGCCAGCTCAACTGGACAGGGAGCCTATGAAGCTTTCTTT. Translation: CASSTGQGAYEAFF.

This clone was observed a few times. This sequence joins TRBV5-1 and TRBJ1-6; TRBD1 agrees at 7 bases. Germline CDR1 reads SGHRS; CDR2 reads YFSETQ. V shed 1 base and J 7 bases; nucleotides not matched to a gene: 2. CDR3 length: 14 amino acids. This CDR3 reads CASSLTGENSPLHF. CDR3 bases: TGCGCCAGCAGCTTGACAGGGGAAAATTCACCCCTCCACTTT.

The chain couples TRBV5-1 to TRBJ2-5, with D unresolved. In germline, CDR1 is SGHRS, CDR2 YFSETQ. This CDR3 contains 16 residues. Trimming cost V 0 bases and J 2 bases, with 14 bases left between them. In DNA form, the CDR3 reads TGCGCCAGCAGCTTGGGGGTCAGGTACCTACAAGAGACCCAGTACTTC. Its protein product is CASSLGVRYLQETQYF.

V and J are TRBV5-5 and TRBJ2-3; D perhaps matches TRBD1 (5 bases). This CDR3 spans 14 amino acids. V shed 2 bases and J shed 4 bases, with 11 bases lying between them. CDR1 and CDR2 (germline): SGHKS, YYEKEE (reference sequence). CDR3 DNA sequence: TGTGCCAGCAGCTTCTTGACAGAGTCAGATACGCAGTATTTT. Translating gives CASSFLTESDTQYF. The whole variable domain, filled in from reference TRBV5-5 and TRBJ2-3, reads DAGVTQSPTHLIKTRGQQVTLRCSPISGHKSVSWYQQVLGQGPQFIFQYYEKEERGRGNFPDRFSARQFPNYSSELNVNALLLGDSALYLCASSFLTESDTQYFGPGTRLTVL.

The rearrangement joins TRBV6-5 to TRBJ2-5; TRBD1 is a possible D gene (5 bases). Germline-derived CDR1 and CDR2 are MNHEY and SVGAGI. This CDR3 has 14 amino acids. Trimming removed 0 bases from V and 5 bases from J, with 10 bases in between. The CDR3 nucleotides are TGTGCCAGCAGTTACTCGGGGCGTGGGGAGACCCAGTACTTC. Translation: CASSYSGRGETQYF.

The chain is built from TRBV5-6 and TRBJ2-3; weak D call: TRBD2 (5 bases). Per the germline V gene, CDR1 is SGHDT and CDR2 is YYEEEE. V was pared by 0 bases and J by 1 base, with 12 bases between. The CDR3 contains 16 residues. CDR3 sequence reads: CASSLGLQYGTDTQYF. In DNA form, the CDR3 reads TGTGCCAGCAGCTTGGGACTACAGTACGGCACAGATACGCAGTATTTT.

The chain recombines TRBV25-1 with TRBJ2-1; D possibly corresponds to TRBD2 (6 bases). This CDR3 is 15 amino acids long. Germline assignment: CDR1 MGHDK and CDR2 SYGVNS. Trimming stripped 3 bases from V and 0 bases from J, with 9 bases between. The CDR3 DNA is TGTGCCAGCAGTGAGGGAGGAGCCTCCTACAATGAGCAGTTCTTC. Its protein product is CASSEGGASYNEQFF.

V and J are TRBV10-3 and TRBJ1-2, with TRBD1 matching 7 bases. This CDR3 contains 12 residues. V shed 7 bases and J 2 bases; nucleotides not matched to a gene: 1. Germline V gene lookup returns CDR1 ENHRY and CDR2 SYGVKD. DNA for the CDR3: TGTGCCATCACGACAGGGAACTATGGCTACACCTTC. Amino acids: CAITTGNYGYTF.

The V call is TRBV5-1, the J call TRBJ1-1, with D perhaps TRBD1 (5 bases). Trimming stripped 4 bases from V and 1 base from J, with 8 bases between. The CDR3 is 13 residues long. Germline-derived CDR1 and CDR2 are SGHRS and YFSETQ. The CDR3 here is CASSPTANTEAFF. The CDR3 region has the DNA TGCGCCAGCAGCCCGACAGCGAACACTGAAGCTTTCTTT.

This chain uses TRBV11-2 with TRBJ2-7; no clear D. This CDR3 comprises 14 residues. The V end lost 0 bases, the J end lost 3 bases, and 9 bases lay between the germline ends. Germline V CDR1 and CDR2: SGHAT, FQNNGV. CDR3 DNA sequence: TGTGCCAGCAGCTTAGACGGGTTTGTCTACGAGCAGTACTTC. Encoded protein: CASSLDGFVYEQYF.

This chain links TRBV19 with TRBJ1-2, with no clear D. CDR3 length: 16 amino acids. Trimming shortened V by 4 bases and J by 4 bases, and 19 bases separated the two germline ends. Germline V gene sequence: CDR1 LNHDA, CDR2 SQIVND (reference sequence). The CDR3 nucleotides are TGTGCCAGTAGTAAAACCTCCGGCGGAGCCATCTATGGCTACACCTTC. Its protein product is CASSKTSGGAIYGYTF.

V usage is TRBV29-1 and J usage is TRBJ1-4; possible D gene TRBD1, 5 bases. CDR3 length: 14 residues. Trimming removed 7 bases from V and 7 bases from J, with 19 bases in between. From germline, CDR1 is SQVTM and CDR2 ANQGSEA. As DNA, the CDR3 is TGCAGCGCAGGACTGGGGGGAGGGATTGAAAAACTGTTTTTT. It specifies CSAGLGGGIEKLFF.

The rearrangement uses TRBV18 and TRBJ1-2; 8 nucleotides agree with TRBD1. The CDR3 runs 16 residues. Germline-derived CDR1 and CDR2 are KGHSH and LQKENI. J lost 3 bases, V lost 5 bases, and 11 bases had no gene match. CDR3 DNA sequence: TGTGCCAGCTCAAAATGGACAGGGTTAAATGACTATGGCTACACCTTC. It codes for CASSKWTGLNDYGYTF. Combining the CDR3 with reference TRBV18 and TRBJ1-2 gives the whole variable domain NAGVMQNPRHLVRRRGQEARLRCSPMKGHSHVYWYRQLPEEGLKFMVYLQKENIIDESGMPKERFSAEFPKEGPSILRIQQVVRGDSAAYFCASSKWTGLNDYGYTFGSGTRLTVV.

This clone was counted between two and nine times. The chain recombines TRBV12-5 with TRBJ1-2, with 7 bases that match TRBD1. The V segment lost 1 base and the J segment 8 bases; nucleotides outside the gene matches: 10. CDR1 and CDR2 (germline): LGHNT, FRNRAP. The CDR3 consists of 15 residues. The CDR3 nucleotides read TGTGCTAGTGGTTTGGGAACTTCAGGGGGACGGGGCTACACCTTC. Its protein product is CASGLGTSGGRGYTF.

This chain links TRBV10-3 with TRBJ1-1; 8 nucleotides agree with TRBD1. V gave up 10 bases and J gave up 5 bases; unmatched junction bases: 12. The CDR3 is 14 amino acids. The germline gives CDR1 ENHRY, CDR2 SYGVKD. CDR3 bases: TGTGCCACCTCAACTCAGGGGGCAGGGACTGAAGCTTTCTTT. Protein product: CATSTQGAGTEAFF.